A selection of T cell receptor beta chains follows, all from one sample in a study of CD8 T cells in Susac syndrome. TCRdb re-derived calls from the immunoSEQ multiplex PCR reads in MiXCR, one entry per CDR3 protein. The sample contains 300,000 to 350,000 distinct CDR3 sequences, around 90% of which appear only once. What was sequenced was CD4+ T cells from PBMCs. Receptors were obtained from a human donor with multiple sclerosis. The conserved cysteine and the conserved F or W are not part of the CDR3 here. D genes are given only for firm matches.

>13|TRBD1|TRBJ2-5|TRBV2
ASTGQGVPRETQY
>16|TRBD1|TRBJ2-3|TRBV5-1
ASSVEGRTGVRTDTQY
>14|NA|TRBJ1-1|TRBV2
ASSEDKTDMNTEAF
>12|NA|TRBJ2-1|TRBV29-1
STLLAGGNNEQF
>13|NA|TRBJ2-5|TRBV7-9
ASSPGSSVRETQY
>12|NA|TRBJ2-7|TRBV3-1
ASSWATGGGEQY
>10|NA|TRBJ1-2|TRBV6-1
ASSSKNYGYT
>15|TRBD2|TRBJ2-3|TRBV12-5
ASGLVLAGVVTDTQY
>11|NA|TRBJ1-1|TRBV6-4
ASSDSRVSEAF
>13|NA|TRBJ2-1|TRBV7-2
ASSLEGRGGNEQF
>13|TRBD2|TRBJ2-5|TRBV12-3/TRBV12-4
ASSFSSGEQETQY
>12|NA|TRBJ1-5|TRBV9
ASSVGGGRQPQH
>10|NA|TRBJ1-2|TRBV12-3/TRBV12-4
ASSSTSPGYT
>15|NA|TRBJ2-5|TRBV2
ARSLAAGPGGQETQY
>13|NA|TRBJ1-2|TRBV29-1
SVEGDVRAVYGYT
>12|NA|TRBJ1-1|TRBV12-3/TRBV12-4
ASRRPGTHTEAF
>13|TRBD1|TRBJ2-7|TRBV4-3
ASRRDRGSSYEQY
>12|TRBD1|TRBJ2-7|TRBV20-1
SATGAGGTYEQY
>10|NA|TRBJ2-7|TRBV29-1
SVAWGSDEQY
>11|TRBD1|TRBJ1-2|TRBV18
ASSRTGEDGYT
>12|NA|TRBJ1-6|TRBV5-1
ASSHGTDNSPLH
>9|NA|TRBJ1-1|TRBV20-1
SADKGTEAF
>12|NA|TRBJ1-2|TRBV5-4
ASSLAVGYYGYT
>12|NA|TRBJ2-7|TRBV7-6
ASSRTGSSYEQY
>11|TRBD2|TRBJ2-5|TRBV20-1
SARTSGEETQY
>12|NA|TRBJ1-2|TRBV6-2/TRBV6-3
ASSYVGTLEGYT
>15|TRBD2|TRBJ2-7|TRBV5-6
ASSSPGLAYPSYEQY
>15|TRBD1|TRBJ2-7|TRBV30
AWRVQTGTALSYEQY
>13|NA|TRBJ1-2|TRBV29-1
SVVTRPTTSLGYT
>11|NA|TRBJ1-2|TRBV5-1
ASSLAQGHGYT
>13|NA|TRBJ2-5|TRBV9
ASSVSPQLIETQY
>11|NA|TRBJ2-4|TRBV30
AWSSPGVDIQY
>13|TRBD2|TRBJ2-1|TRBV7-8
ASSPSGGPRNEQF
>11|NA|TRBJ1-5|TRBV6-6
ASSYSFGEPQH
>13|NA|TRBJ1-6|TRBV7-8
ASSLTDSRSSPLH
>12|NA|TRBJ2-2|TRBV7-3
ASSFSGTAGELF
>10|NA|TRBJ1-1|TRBV6-2/TRBV6-3
ASSYWGTEAF
>13|TRBD2|TRBJ2-7|TRBV6-5
ASSYSGLGAYEQY
>12|TRBD1|TRBJ1-2|TRBV12-3/TRBV12-4
ASSLMGQGDGYT
>14|TRBD1|TRBJ2-2|TRBV5-1
ASSFNRGANTGELF
>7|NA|TRBJ2-1|TRBV6-5
ASSYQMG